This T cell receptor (beta chain) came from a study of blood T cells in healthy people across ages. Study outcomes and limitations: CMV status of donors was unknown, possibly confounding expanded clonotype changes.

This clonotype was counted a few times. Antigen: not known. A second 7 to 11 cycle PCR used barcoded and J-beta primers. No fewer than 2.5 million CDR3-containing paired-end reads came from each sample. TCRdb used MiXCR to reprocess the 5' RACE reads, holding one entry per CDR3 protein. The table includes over 950,000 distinct CDR3 sequences, roughly 47% detected once. This CDR3 region has 16 residues. The V and J ends lost 5 bases and 2 bases respectively, with 20 bases between them. Germline CDR1 and CDR2: SGHKS and YYEKEE (reference sequence). This sequence was found in a woman aged 55-70 years in good health. The chain carries TRBV5-5 and TRBJ2-7, with a weak D call TRBD2 (6 bases). Material: blood. The CDR3 nucleotides read TGTGCCAGCAGATCTTGGAGCGGGTTAGGGACCTACGAGCAGTACTTC. Translation: CASRSWSGLGTYEQYF.